This T cell receptor beta chain is from a study of CD8+CD57+ T cells in acquired aplastic anemia. The germline gives CDR1 SGHDN, CDR2 FVKESK. The ends were cut back, 1 base at V and 2 bases at J, with 11 bases in the middle. The CDR3 runs 15 residues. As regards this clonotype: Its specificity is unknown.

Using genomic DNA as the template, TCR beta VDJ and CDR3 profiling was carried out. MiXCR was run by TCRdb on the reads, yielding one entry per CDR3 protein. The sample contains about 210,000 distinct CDR3 sequences, around 60% of which appear only once. The study's findings and limits: Controls and patients did not differ significantly in CD8+ Simpson's diversity. Patients and controls turned out to have approximately 29 CD8+ CDR3 sequences in common.

Sequencing used sorted CD4+, CD8+, or CD8+CD57+ T cells (not recorded which) from PBMCs. The clonotype was recovered from a human donor in good health. The V gene is TRBV14, the J gene TRBJ2-5; maybe TRBD2 (6 bases). The CDR3 nucleotides are TGTGCCAGCAGCCAAGTTACGGGGGAACAAGAGACCCAGTACTTC. As protein: CASSQVTGEQETQYF.